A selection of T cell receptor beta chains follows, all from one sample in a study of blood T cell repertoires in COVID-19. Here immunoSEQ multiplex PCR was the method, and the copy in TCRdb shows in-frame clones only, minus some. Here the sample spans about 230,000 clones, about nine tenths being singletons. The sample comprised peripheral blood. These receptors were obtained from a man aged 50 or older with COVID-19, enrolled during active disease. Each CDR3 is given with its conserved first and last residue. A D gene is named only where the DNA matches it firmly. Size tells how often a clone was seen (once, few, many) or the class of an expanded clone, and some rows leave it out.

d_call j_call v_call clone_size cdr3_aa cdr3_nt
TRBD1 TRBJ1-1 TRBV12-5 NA CASGLVLGQGGMNTEAFF TGTGCTAGTGGTTTGGTACTAGGACAGGGGGGCATGAACACTGAAGCTTTCTTT
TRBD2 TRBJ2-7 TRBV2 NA CASTWASGTGEQYF TGTGCCAGCACTTGGGCTAGCGGGACGGGTGAGCAGTACTTC
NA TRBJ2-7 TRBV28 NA CASVKGDTYEQYF TGTGCCAGTGTCAAGGGGGATACCTACGAGCAGTACTTC
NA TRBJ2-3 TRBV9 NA CASSVVGESTDTQYF TGTGCCAGCAGCGTAGTCGGGGAAAGCACAGATACGCAGTATTTT
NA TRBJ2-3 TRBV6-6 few CASMGGRGGLTDTQYF TGTGCCAGCATGGGGGGTAGAGGCGGACTTACAGATACGCAGTATTTT
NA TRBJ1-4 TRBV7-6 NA CASSPGTPGGRNEKLFF TGTGCCAGCAGCCCCGGGACACCCGGCGGCCGTAATGAAAAACTGTTTTTT
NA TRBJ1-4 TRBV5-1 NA CASSLDGVEKLFF TGCGCCAGCAGCTTGGACGGGGTTGAAAAACTGTTTTTT
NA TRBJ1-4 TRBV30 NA CASFGVSNEKLFF TGTGCCAGCTTCGGGGTTTCTAATGAAAAACTGTTTTTT
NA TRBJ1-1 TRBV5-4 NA CASSISTGSNTEAFF TGTGCCAGCAGTATATCGACAGGATCGAACACTGAAGCTTTCTTT
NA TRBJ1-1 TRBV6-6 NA CASSYEGEAFF TGTGCCAGCAGTTACGAGGGTGAAGCTTTCTTT
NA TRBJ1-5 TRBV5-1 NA CASSLDGGSNQPQHF TGCGCCAGCAGCTTGGATGGAGGGAGCAATCAGCCCCAGCATTTT
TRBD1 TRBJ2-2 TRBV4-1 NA CASSRGQGDGTGELFF TGCGCCAGCAGCCGCGGACAGGGGGACGGCACCGGGGAGCTGTTTTTT
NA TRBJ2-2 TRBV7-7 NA CASSSFTGELFF TGTGCCAGCAGTTCATTCACCGGGGAGCTGTTTTTT
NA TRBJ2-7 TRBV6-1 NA CASSEGSGRTYEQYF TGTGCCAGCAGTGAGGGGAGCGGGCGGACCTACGAGCAGTACTTC
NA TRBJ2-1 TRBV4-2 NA CASSQDQGSLSYNEQFF TGTGCCAGCAGCCAAGATCAGGGATCACTCTCCTACAATGAGCAGTTCTTC